This T cell receptor (beta chain) was profiled in a study of CD8 T cells in Susac syndrome. When the RNA was reverse transcribed, random hexamers were used with an input of about 0.45 to 1 ug. Each CDR3 protein is one row after TCRdb ran MiXCR on the immunoSEQ multiplex PCR reads. The table records 75,000 or so distinct CDR3 sequences, around 94% of them present only once. The CDR3 length is 15 residues. Trimming pared 6 bases from V and 6 bases from J, leaving 17 bases between. Germline V CDR1 and CDR2: MDHEN, SYDVKM. Sequenced sample: CD8+ T cells from PBMCs. The sequence derives from a human donor with Susac syndrome. V gene TRBV28 combines with J gene TRBJ1-4; D gene ambiguous. CDR3 DNA: TGTGCCAGCAGCCCCGGGCTTATTCGAGATGAAAAACTGTTTTTT. Its translation is CASSPGLIRDEKLFF. The full variable domain, completed using reference TRBV28 and TRBJ1-4, is DVKVTQSSRYLVKRTGEKVFLECVQDMDHENMFWYRQDPGLGLRLIYFSYDVKMKEKGDIPEGYSVSREKKERFSLILESASTNQTSMYLCASSPGLIRDEKLFFGSGTQLSVL.